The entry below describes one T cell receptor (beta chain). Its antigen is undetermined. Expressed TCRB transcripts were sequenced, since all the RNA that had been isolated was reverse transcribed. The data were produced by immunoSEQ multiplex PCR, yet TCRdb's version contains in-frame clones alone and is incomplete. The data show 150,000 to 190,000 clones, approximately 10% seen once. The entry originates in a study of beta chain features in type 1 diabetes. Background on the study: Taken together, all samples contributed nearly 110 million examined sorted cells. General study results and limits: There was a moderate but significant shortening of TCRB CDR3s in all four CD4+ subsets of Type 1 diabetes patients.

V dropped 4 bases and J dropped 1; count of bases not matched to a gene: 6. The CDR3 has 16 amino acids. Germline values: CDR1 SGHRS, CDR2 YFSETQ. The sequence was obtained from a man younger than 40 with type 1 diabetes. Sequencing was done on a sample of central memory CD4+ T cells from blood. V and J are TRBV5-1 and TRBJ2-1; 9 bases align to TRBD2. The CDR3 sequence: CASSRSGGKSYNEQFF. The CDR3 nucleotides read TGCGCCAGCAGCCGCAGCGGGGGGAAATCCTACAATGAGCAGTTCTTC.